These 4 T cell receptor beta chains came from one sample sequenced in a study of OX40 agonist ivuxolimab in advanced cancers. The library was produced with the immunoSEQ multiplex PCR assay. The table comes from immuneACCESS by way of TCRdb, which keeps in-frame sequences with V and J called. Part of the clones is missing from these tables; in studies checked, under half for an unresolved V gene and the rest for unknown reasons. For this sample there are more than 50,000 clones; 82% appear just once. The ten largest clones capture almost 1.5% of the sample. The sample was CD4+ or CD8+ T cells sorted from blood, taken in a trial of the OX40 agonist ivuxolimab. Receptor source: an adult with an advanced solid tumor such as melanoma, head and neck, liver or kidney cancer.

This chain links TRBV7-3 with TRBJ2-2, with D perhaps given as TRBD1 or TRBD2 (5 bases each). Germline V lookup: CDR1 SGHTA, CDR2 FQGTGA. This CDR3 has 16 residues. Trimming cost V 0 bases and J 6 bases, with 14 bases left between them. CDR3 loop: CASSLTGDRRSGELFF. DNA for the CDR3: TGTGCCAGCAGCTTAACTGGGGACCGTCGGTCCGGGGAGCTGTTTTTT.

The chain is built from TRBV2 and TRBJ1-1, with D unresolved. Germline V gene sequence: CDR1 SNHLY, CDR2 FYNNEI. The CDR3 runs to 12 residues. Trimming took 6 bases from V and 12 from J, leaving 17 bases between them. The CDR3 nucleotides are TGTGCCAGCAGAGTAGAGTCCATAACCCCTTTCTTT. It encodes CASRVESITPFF.

This rearrangement joins TRBV5-1 to TRBJ1-1, with a tentative D call TRBD1 (6 bases). CDR1 is SGHRS, CDR2 YFSETQ, per germline. Between the trimmed V and J ends, which lost 0 bases and 0 bases, there was a span of 12 bases. This CDR3 region has 16 residues. CDR3 sequence: CASSLVWGALNTEAFF. DNA for the CDR3: TGCGCCAGCAGCTTGGTATGGGGGGCCCTGAACACTGAAGCTTTCTTT.

V gene TRBV19 combines with J gene TRBJ1-2; D not resolved. In germline, CDR1 is LNHDA, CDR2 SQIVND (reference sequence). The CDR3 length is 12 residues. Trimming removed 0 bases from V and 7 bases from J, with 6 bases in between. The CDR3 DNA sequence: TGTGCCAGTAGTATAGACGACGTTGGCTACACCTTC. Encoded protein: CASSIDDVGYTF.